This note documents a single T cell receptor beta chain sequence. Its target is unknown. This specimen comes from a study of CD8 T cells in ankylosing spondylitis. Quantitative barcoded 5'-RACE was used to prepare TCR beta libraries. MiXCR was run by TCRdb on the 5' RACE reads, yielding one entry per CDR3 protein. Of about 450,000 distinct CDR3 sequences listed, 20% to 30% are singletons. Germline V lookup: CDR1 LNHDA, CDR2 SQIVND (reference sequence). The CDR3 totals 15 residues. V was clipped by 2 bases and J by 7 bases; unmatched bases: 3. Study findings and constraints: Disease-linked clones were CD8+ and relatively rare in peripheral blood. Within ankylosing spondylitis blood, a TCR beta motif made up of seven to nine highly homologous variants appeared to be characteristic.

The source is a male donor with ankylosing spondylitis. Source material: blood, either unsorted or a sorted T cell fraction (not recorded which). The V call is TRBV19, the J call TRBJ1-6; TRBD1 aligns across 9 bases. CDR3 loop: CASSIRTGENSPLHF. CDR3 bases: TGTGCCAGTAGTATACGGACAGGGGAGAATTCACCCCTCCACTTT. Combining the CDR3 with reference TRBV19 and TRBJ1-6 gives the whole variable domain DGGITQSPKYLFRKEGQNVTLSCEQNLNHDAMYWYRQDPGQGLRLIYYSQIVNDFQKGDIAEGYSVSREKKESFPLTVTSAQKNPTAFYLCASSIRTGENSPLHFGNGTRLTVT.